This entry features one TCR beta chain sequence. The data were obtained in a study of blood T cell repertoires in COVID-19. For the study at large: T cells, B-cell-depleted T cells, or PBMCs supplied cDNA or gDNA.

TCRdb's table, derived via immunoSEQ multiplex PCR, lists solely in-frame clones and lacks some. Of 60,000 or so clones detected, over 80% appear once; the ten largest clones hold about 9.4%. In Seattle, patients joined the study during active infection and were tracked longitudinally. This sequence was found in a young man with COVID-19, enrolled during active disease. Sequenced input: peripheral blood.

DNA for the CDR3: TGCGCCAGCAGCCAAGATATACAGCCGAACACTGAAGCTTTCTTT. It is translated as CASSQDIQPNTEAFF. This chain connects TRBV4-3 to TRBJ1-1, with no clear D. This CDR3 comprises 15 residues. Germline V gene data show CDR1 as LGHNA and CDR2 as YSLEER. Trimming cost V 0 bases and J 1 base, with 9 bases left between them.